This TCR beta chain was captured in a study of CD8 T cells in ankylosing spondylitis. Points from the study as a whole: According to the report, clones linked to the disease were significantly enriched in matched synovial fluid samples taken from ankylosing spondylitis patients.

Of note for this clonotype: The target antigen is unknown.

In TCRdb, the 5' RACE reads were re-called with MiXCR into one record per CDR3 protein. The sample has fewer than 250,000 distinct CDR3 sequences, roughly a tenth seen once. The junction had 8 bases not matched to a gene; V was cut back by 4 bases and J by 1 base. The CDR3 consists of 16 residues. Germline V lookup: CDR1 SGHRS, CDR2 YFSETQ. This TCR was sampled from a male donor with ankylosing spondylitis or in good health (not recorded which). This chain uses TRBV5-1 with TRBJ2-5; 9 nucleotides agree with TRBD2. Material: blood, either unsorted or a sorted T cell fraction (not recorded which). The CDR3 spells CASSLNSGGFQETQYF. CDR3 DNA: TGCGCCAGCAGCCTTAATAGCGGGGGATTCCAAGAGACCCAGTACTTC. Supplemented by reference TRBV5-1 and TRBJ2-5, the full variable domain reads KAGVTQTPRYLIKTRGQQVTLSCSPISGHRSVSWYQQTPGQGLQFLFEYFSETQRNKGNFPGRFSGRQFSNSRSEMNVSTLELGDSALYLCASSLNSGGFQETQYFGPGTRLLVL.